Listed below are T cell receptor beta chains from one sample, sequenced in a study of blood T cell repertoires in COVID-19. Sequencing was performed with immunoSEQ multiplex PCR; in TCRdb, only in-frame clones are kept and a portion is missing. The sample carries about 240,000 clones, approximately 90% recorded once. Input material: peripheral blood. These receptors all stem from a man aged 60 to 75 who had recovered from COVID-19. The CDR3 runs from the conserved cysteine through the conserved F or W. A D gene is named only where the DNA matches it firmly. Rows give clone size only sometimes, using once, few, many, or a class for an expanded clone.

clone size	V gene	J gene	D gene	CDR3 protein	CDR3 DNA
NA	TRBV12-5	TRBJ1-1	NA	CASGSDDSLNTEAFF	TGTGCTAGTGGTTCGGATGACAGCTTGAACACTGAAGCTTTCTTT
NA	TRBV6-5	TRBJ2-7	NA	CASSYSSLGLYEQYF	TGTGCCAGCAGTTACTCGAGTCTCGGACTCTACGAGCAGTACTTC
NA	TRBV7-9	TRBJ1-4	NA	CASSLGRGYNEKLFF	TGTGCCAGCAGCTTAGGGCGGGGCTATAATGAAAAACTGTTTTTT
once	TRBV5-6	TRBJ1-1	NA	CASSFISRAPSGAFF	TGTGCCAGCAGCTTTATTTCCCGAGCCCCGTCGGGAGCTTTCTTT
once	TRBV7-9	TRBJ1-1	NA	CASSLVQLRGTEAFF	TGTGCCAGCAGCTTAGTTCAGCTCAGGGGCACTGAAGCTTTCTTT
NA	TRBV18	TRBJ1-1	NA	CASSPPIDQGGRNTEAFF	TGTGCCAGCTCACCACCGATCGACCAGGGCGGGAGGAACACTGAAGCTTTCTTT
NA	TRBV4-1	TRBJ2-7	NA	CASSQEASRGFYEQYF	TGCGCCAGCAGCCAAGAAGCGTCCAGGGGTTTCTACGAGCAGTACTTC
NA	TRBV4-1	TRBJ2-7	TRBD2	CASSQDEAGLVAYEQYF	TGCGCCAGCAGCCAAGATGAGGCGGGACTAGTAGCCTACGAGCAGTACTTC
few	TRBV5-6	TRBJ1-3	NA	CASSSRHFALGNTIYF	TGTGCCAGCAGCTCCCGACACTTTGCTCTGGGAAACACCATATATTTT
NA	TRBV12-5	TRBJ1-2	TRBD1	CASGTGLRGYTF	TGTGCTAGCGGGACAGGGCTGCGTGGCTACACCTTC